This TCR beta chain appears in the sequencing data of a study of PD-L1 blockade in urothelial cancer. Looking at the study overall: Each patient had 0 to 3 earlier chemotherapy regimens. Blood was analyzed 3 weeks (second dose) and 6 weeks after treatment start.

Time point specified: pretreatment peripheral blood. Repertoires were generated with immunoSEQ multiplex PCR, while TCRdb's copy carries only in-frame clones and drops some. The sample shows roughly 130,000 clones, approximately 84% of them seen only once. The CDR3 has 12 residues. The chain combines TRBV21-1 with TRBJ2-7; TRBD1, as called in the table, went unchecked against the DNA. TRBV21-1 is given as a pseudogene. This sample comprised PBMCs, obtained around atezolizumab (anti-PD-L1) treatment. The sequence was obtained from a man aged 50 or older with urothelial cancer. The CDR3 protein is CAIPQQEYEQYF. The CDR3 DNA reads as TGTGCCATCCCCCAGCAGGAATACGAGCAGTACTTC.